The next 21 T cell receptor beta chains were all read from a single sample in a study of shared clonotypes between healthy human individuals. Clones were sequenced by immunoSEQ multiplex PCR, and TCRdb holds only the in-frame ones, with some missing. The table includes more than 400,000 clones, 81% detected once. Sequenced input: PBMCs. The receptors were gathered from a woman between 40 and 50 years old in good health. Some clones in this sample may be carry-over from other donors' samples.

To note about this clone: This could be a read error, since a much larger clone is one nucleotide away. Other DNA sequences in the sample encode the same CDR3. The V and J genes are TRBV2 and TRBJ2-2; D might be TRBD1 or TRBD2, each matching 5 bases. V lost 7 bases, J lost 0 bases, and 12 bases lay in between. Germline V gene sequence: CDR1 SNHLY, CDR2 FYNNEI. This CDR3 has 15 residues. The CDR3 loop reads CASTSGTANTGELFF. CDR3 bases: TGTGCCAGCACCTCCGGGACGGCGAACACCGGGGAGCTGTTTTTT.

V gene TRBV5-6 combines with J gene TRBJ2-7; D call uncertain. The CDR3 runs to 12 residues. Germline loops: CDR1 SGHDT, CDR2 YYEEEE. The ends were cut back, 0 bases at V and 5 bases at J, with 6 bases in the middle. In nucleotides, the CDR3 is TGTGCCAGCAGCTTGGGAGTGGACGAGCAGTACTTC. The encoded protein is CASSLGVDEQYF.

The chain employs TRBV4-2 and TRBJ2-1, with D tentatively TRBD2 (5 bases). The germline CDR1 and CDR2 sequences are LGHNA and YNFKEQ. This CDR3 contains 11 residues. The V end lost 6 bases, the J end lost 8 bases, and 8 bases lay between the germline ends. The CDR3 bases are TGTGCCAGCAGGAGGGCGGATGAGCAGTTCTTC. This encodes CASRRADEQFF.

This chain uses TRBV19 with TRBJ2-7; D possibly corresponds to TRBD1 (5 bases). V shed 3 bases and J shed 3 bases, with 9 bases lying between them. Germline V gene data show CDR1 as LNHDA and CDR2 as SQIVND (reference sequence). The CDR3 has 13 amino acids. Here the CDR3 reads CASSIGRVYEQYF. DNA of the CDR3: TGTGCCAGTAGTATCGGCAGGGTCTACGAGCAGTACTTC.

The V and J genes are TRBV5-1 and TRBJ2-6; D is possibly TRBD2 (5 bases). The germline CDR1 and CDR2 sequences are SGHRS and YFSETQ. V lost 4 bases, J lost 4 bases, and 15 bases lay in between. This CDR3 is built from 16 residues. CDR3 DNA: TGCGCCAGCAGCCCCAGACTATTTTCCGGGGCCAACGTCCTGACTTTC. Its protein product is CASSPRLFSGANVLTF. The complete variable domain, with remaining parts taken from reference TRBV5-1 and TRBJ2-6, reads KAGVTQTPRYLIKTRGQQVTLSCSPISGHRSVSWYQQTPGQGLQFLFEYFSETQRNKGNFPGRFSGRQFSNSRSEMNVSTLELGDSALYLCASSPRLFSGANVLTFGAGSRLTVL.

The V and J genes are TRBV5-1 and TRBJ2-1; D is perhaps TRBD1 (5 bases). The CDR3 has 12 amino acids. The ends were cut back, 8 bases at V and 7 bases at J, with 13 bases in the middle. Germline loops: CDR1 SGHRS, CDR2 YFSETQ. DNA of the CDR3: TGCGCCAGTTCCTTTAGGGGTAATGAGCAGTTCTTC. It specifies CASSFRGNEQFF.

Concerning this clone: A far bigger clonotype differs at one base, so this is likely a read error. Other DNA sequences in the sample encode the same CDR3. The chain combines TRBV30 with TRBJ1-4; D is ambiguous. Germline V lookup: CDR1 GTSNPN, CDR2 SVGIG (reference sequence). Trimming left V 1 base short and J 8 bases short, with 8 bases between. This CDR3 is built from 12 residues. This chain's CDR3 is CAWSASREKLFF. In DNA, the CDR3 is TGTGCCTGGAGTGCATCTCGGGAAAAACTGTTTTTT.

As concerns this clone: With a far larger clone one base away, a read error is the likely cause. Other DNA sequences in the sample encode the same CDR3. The gene calls are TRBV4-2 and TRBJ2-3; 8 bases line up with TRBD2. The CDR3 extends over 16 amino acids. CDR1 is LGHNA and CDR2 is YNFKEQ in the germline V gene. CDR3 sequence (DNA): TGTGCCAGCAGCCAAGCGCTAGCGGGTGGAGCAGATACGCAATATTTT. Its translation is CASSQALAGGADTQYF.

V gene TRBV27 combines with J gene TRBJ1-2, with a possible D match to TRBD1 (6 bases). Germline CDR1 MNHEY, CDR2 SMNVEV (reference sequence). The V gene lost 3 bases and the J gene lost 4 bases, with 15 bases spanning the gap. The CDR3 contains 15 residues. The CDR3, as DNA: TGTGCCAGCAGTTTCGTCAGGGGTGATGTCTATGGCTACACCTTC. This codes for CASSFVRGDVYGYTF.

V and J are TRBV18 and TRBJ1-2; TRBD1 might be the D (5 bases). There are 13 residues in the CDR3. In germline, CDR1 is KGHSH, CDR2 LQKENI. V was cut by 1 base and J by 6 bases, with 9 bases left in between. CDR3 protein: CASSPLPGDGYTF. CDR3 nucleotides: TGTGCCAGCTCACCACTCCCGGGGGATGGCTACACCTTC.

The chain has TRBV27 and TRBJ1-3; D is unclear. The germline CDR1 and CDR2 sequences are MNHEY and SMNVEV (reference sequence). V dropped 6 bases and J dropped 2 bases, with 8 bases sitting between them. The CDR3 runs 13 residues. DNA of the CDR3: TGTGCCAGCAGAGAGATTGCTGGAAACACCATATATTTT. This sequence encodes CASREIAGNTIYF.

The V and J genes are TRBV5-4 and TRBJ2-3; perhaps TRBD2 as D (6 bases). From germline, CDR1 is SGHNT and CDR2 YYREEE (reference sequence). CDR3 length: 13 residues. V was shortened by 7 bases and J by 1 base, with 10 bases between the two germline ends. The CDR3 protein is CASRASGTDTQYF. In nucleotides, the CDR3 is TGTGCCAGCCGGGCTAGCGGCACAGATACGCAGTATTTT.

The chain has TRBV18 and TRBJ1-2, with D maybe TRBD1 (5 bases). The CDR3 consists of 13 residues. Between the trimmed V and J ends, which lost 3 bases and 2 bases, there was a span of 7 bases. The germline CDR1 and CDR2 sequences are KGHSH and LQKENI. The DNA of the CDR3 is TGTGCCAGCTCACCGGCAGGGAACTATGGCTACACCTTC. Encoded protein: CASSPAGNYGYTF.

The V and J genes are TRBV6-1 and TRBJ2-2, with unresolved D. Trimming cost V 1 base and J 9 bases, with 6 bases left between them. The V gene's germline CDR1 is MNHNS and CDR2 SASEGT. CDR3 length: 12 residues. This CDR3 is CASSEVRRELFF. CDR3 nucleotide sequence: TGTGCCAGCAGTGAAGTACGCAGGGAGCTGTTTTTT.

The chain links TRBV29-1 to TRBJ2-1, with 11 bases aligning to TRBD2. Germline V gene lookup returns CDR1 SQVTM and CDR2 ANQGSEA. Trimming removed 7 bases from V and 10 bases from J; junction bases left unmatched: 18. The CDR3 loop spans 16 amino acids. The CDR3 nucleotides are TGCAGCGCCACCCCGATAGCGGGAGGGCCGGGTAGGGAGCAGTTCTTC. This sequence encodes CSATPIAGGPGREQFF.

This sequence joins TRBV28 and TRBJ2-3; perhaps D is TRBD1 or TRBD2 (5 bases each). V was shortened by 7 bases and J by 2 bases, with 16 bases between the two germline ends. CDR3 size: 15 residues. CDR1 and CDR2 (germline): MDHEN, SYDVKM. CDR3 nucleotide sequence: TGTGCCAGCACCGGGGCCCTGGGGCCCACAGATACGCAGTATTTT. Translated, it gives CASTGALGPTDTQYF.

The gene calls are TRBV5-4 and TRBJ2-6; possible D gene TRBD1, 6 bases. Per the germline V gene, CDR1 is SGHNT and CDR2 is YYREEE (reference sequence). The CDR3 consists of 19 residues. Trimming removed 1 base from V and 0 bases from J, with 17 bases in between. CDR3 sequence reads: CASSLPTGHTISGANVLTF. The CDR3 DNA reads TGTGCCAGCAGCTTGCCCACGGGACACACCATCTCTGGGGCCAACGTCCTGACTTTC.

The CDR3, as DNA: TGTGCCAGCTCACCCCCCGACAGGGGTGGGAACTATGGCTACACCTTC. The encoded protein is CASSPPDRGGNYGYTF. V and J are TRBV18 and TRBJ1-2, with 8 nucleotides matching TRBD1. V trimming: 3 bases; J trimming: 2 bases; junction bases outside the gene matches: 8. The CDR3 is 16 residues long. The germline V gene encodes CDR1 KGHSH and CDR2 LQKENI.

The chain uses TRBV11-2 and TRBJ2-7, with 10 bases that match TRBD1. The germline CDR1 and CDR2 sequences are SGHAT and FQNNGV. CDR3 length: 16 amino acids. J was trimmed by 1 base and V by 4 bases; bases with no gene match: 7. The CDR3 protein is CASSSHQGQGSYEQYF. For the CDR3, the DNA is TGTGCCAGCAGCTCGCACCAGGGACAGGGGTCCTACGAGCAGTACTTC.

The chain couples TRBV5-1 to TRBJ1-4; weak D call: TRBD1 (6 bases). Germline V gene lookup returns CDR1 SGHRS and CDR2 YFSETQ. The CDR3 has 17 residues. The V end lost 1 base, the J end lost 0 bases, and 13 bases lay between the germline ends. CDR3 sequence reads: CASSLSTGLATNEKLFF. CDR3 nucleotides: TGCGCCAGCAGCTTGTCGACAGGACTAGCAACTAATGAAAAACTGTTTTTT. The full variable domain, completed using reference TRBV5-1 and TRBJ1-4, is KAGVTQTPRYLIKTRGQQVTLSCSPISGHRSVSWYQQTPGQGLQFLFEYFSETQRNKGNFPGRFSGRQFSNSRSEMNVSTLELGDSALYLCASSLSTGLATNEKLFFGSGTQLSVL.

About this clone: This may stem from a read error, because a much larger clone lies one nucleotide away. This chain links TRBV28 with TRBJ2-2; D unclear. CDR3 length: 12 amino acids. Per germline, CDR1 MDHEN and CDR2 SYDVKM. This CDR3 reads CATSLNTGELFF. For the CDR3, the DNA is TGTGCCACCAGTTTGAACACCGGGGAGCTGTTTTTT. Using reference TRBV28 and TRBJ2-2 for the parts outside the CDR3, the full variable domain is DVKVTQSSRYLVKRTGEKVFLECVQDMDHENMFWYRQDPGLGLRLIYFSYDVKMKEKGDIPEGYSVSREKKERFSLILESASTNQTSMYLCATSLNTGELFFGEGSRLTVL.